This paragraph reports one TCR beta chain. Its antigen is currently not known. Base-call qualities are not available, and no considerably larger clone is one nucleotide away. This specimen belongs to a study of Ad26.COV2.S vaccination and SARS-CoV-2 variants (dated by TCRdb to about 2021). Looking at the study overall: Vaccine-arm donors were drawn from COV1001, a multicentre, randomized, double-blind, placebo-controlled phase I-IIa trial of Ad26.COV2.S in healthy adults. Ad26.COV2.S was given intramuscularly at 5x10^10 or 1x10^11 viral particles, as a single shot or as two shots 56 days apart. The specificity and breadth of SARS-CoV-2-reactive T cell receptors after Ad26.COV2.S vaccination were assessed by TCRbeta repertoire sequencing. The TCR-sequenced set comprised approximately 30 samples: some 20 Ad26.COV2.S vaccine recipients, 5 placebo recipients and 8 SARS-CoV-2 convalescent individuals. Trial participants were randomized into five groups of five, in which low-dose or high-dose Ad26.COV2.S was given once or twice, or placebo was given on both occasions. Investigators remained blinded to trial group allocation during experiments and outcome assessment.

Explained via the paper, the treatment or condition label denotes: roughly 18 received Ad26.COV2.S at low or high dose, single or two shots; about five received placebo; per-sample allocation not given. For vaccine and placebo recipients, the sequenced repertoires came from samples collected on day 63 after the first injection. Between 29 July and 7 August 2020, Cohort 1b enrolled about 27 adults aged 18-55 years at one site in Boston, USA. Ad26.COV2.S was a replication-incompetent adenovirus type 26 vector that expressed a prefusion-stabilized SARS-CoV-2 spike protein derived from the original Wuhan strain. Looking up the germline V gene yields CDR1 SGHRS and CDR2 YFSETQ. Reading from cysteine to phenylalanine, the CDR3 counts 14 amino acids. Only the CDR3 part of the read is kept: 42 bases, read in frame from the first base. V is cut back by 0 bases and J by 4 bases, with 3 bases in the junction unmatched.

Study-wide conclusions, independent of this receptor: Non-spike TCR breadth was comparable between vaccine and placebo recipients, consistent with the vaccine containing only spike. After vaccination, spike-specific CD8+ and CD4+ T cell responses were reported to show substantial breadth. The study was not powered for comparison of responses between vaccine doses or regimens. Ad26.COV2.S recipients had higher spike-specific TCR breadth than placebo recipients (P = 0.0014). The authors noted that the TCR breadth and depth analyses may have underestimated total T cell responses.

TCRbeta CDR3 regions were sequenced with the immunoSEQ Assay. After extraction, genomic DNA underwent amplification by bias-controlled multiplex PCR, followed by high-throughput sequencing. On the study's bioinformatics: To quantify the absolute abundance of every unique TCRbeta CDR3 region, sequences were collapsed and filtered. T cell fraction was estimated by normalizing TCRbeta template counts to usable DNA, which was measured by amplifying reference genes present in all nucleated cells. Repertoire TCRs were annotated as SARS-CoV-2-specific when V gene, CDR3 amino acid sequence and J gene were exactly matched to a known reactive TCR set. The reference SARS-CoV-2 TCR set came from MIRA and was filtered for enrichment in COVID-19-positive ImmuneCODE repertoires, removing public or cross-reactive TCRs. Using the MIRA antigens, annotated TCRs were further analysed by specific ORF or by position within an ORF. Breadth was defined as the number of annotated unique rearrangements divided by the total number of unique productive rearrangements, and depth was defined as the summed frequency of the annotated unique rearrangements. Two-sided Wilcoxon rank-sum tests were applied when comparing TCR breadth between groups. Drawn from immuneACCESS, this table holds only the in-frame rearrangements with V and J called that TCRdb kept. Clones are partly lost; checked studies trace under half to an unresolved V gene and leave the rest unexplained. The V and J calls and clone size are taken from that table; D and trimming were inferred from the DNA. Here the sample has 350,000 to 400,000 clones; 75% to 90% occur a single time. The ten largest clonotypes hold 1.9% of the sample.

Material: peripheral blood, obtained in a trial of Ad26.COV2.S vaccine versus placebo. This receptor was taken from a person aged 18-60 years who received the Ad26.COV2.S COVID-19 vaccine or a placebo. The V and J segments used are TRBV5-1 and TRBJ1-2, and 7 junction bases match TRBD1. The CDR3: CASSLGPGGYGYTF. Here is the DNA: TGCGCCAGCAGCTTGGGTCCAGGGGGCTATGGCTACACCTTC.